These 21 T cell receptor beta chains came from one sample sequenced in a study of cytomegalovirus exposure and HLA in healthy donors. Sequencing used immunoSEQ multiplex PCR; TCRdb keeps in-frame clones, though not all of them. The repertoire holds around 150,000 clones, with 80% to 90% as singletons. Specimen: PBMCs. The receptors derive from a woman aged 18-29 years in good health and CMV-seronegative.

This rearrangement joins TRBV9 to TRBJ1-2; D perhaps matches TRBD1 (6 bases). CDR1 and CDR2 from the germline V gene are SGDLS and YYNGEE. The CDR3 length is 14 residues. V dropped 4 bases and J dropped 1 base, with 11 bases sitting between them. The CDR3 reads CASSLTGNNYGYTF. The CDR3 DNA follows: TGTGCCAGCAGCCTCACAGGGAATAACTATGGCTACACCTTC. The complete variable domain, with remaining parts taken from reference TRBV9 and TRBJ1-2, reads DSGVTQTPKHLITATGQRVTLRCSPRSGDLSVYWYQQSLDQGLQFLIQYYNGEERAKGNILERFSAQQFPDLHSELNLSSLELGDSALYFCASSLTGNNYGYTFGSGTRLTVV.

The chain carries TRBV15 and TRBJ1-3; no clear D gene. Trimming cost V 0 bases and J 0 bases, with 3 bases left between them. The CDR3 has 14 residues. Germline values: CDR1 LNHNV, CDR2 YYDKDF (reference sequence). The CDR3 coding sequence is TGTGCCACCAGCAGAGATAGCTCTGGAAACACCATATATTTT. Protein product: CATSRDSSGNTIYF.

This chain links TRBV4-3 with TRBJ2-7; 8 bases map to TRBD2. V dropped 0 bases and J dropped 2; count of bases not matched to a gene: 9. Germline CDR1 LGHNA, CDR2 YSLEER. This CDR3 is 17 amino acids long. The CDR3 DNA is TGCGCCAGCAGCCAAGATCTATCCCCGGGACTAGCCTACGAGCAGTACTTC. Translated, it gives CASSQDLSPGLAYEQYF.

CDR3 DNA sequence: TGTGCCAGCAGCGCAACCTACAGGGGGCCAAATACGCAGTATTTT. This encodes CASSATYRGPNTQYF. The chain recombines TRBV2 with TRBJ2-3, with TRBD1 matching 9 bases. The germline V gene encodes CDR1 SNHLY and CDR2 FYNNEI. Trimming cost V 6 bases and J 7 bases; bases outside gene matches: 11. The CDR3 has 15 amino acids.

The genes are TRBV5-4 and TRBJ2-7, with 9 bases matching TRBD1. The CDR3 is made up of 14 amino acids. In germline, CDR1 is SGHNT, CDR2 YYREEE (reference sequence). Trimming cost V 4 bases and J 5 bases; bases outside gene matches: 7. The CDR3 is CASSPGGTGNEQYF. The DNA for the CDR3 is TGTGCCAGCAGCCCCGGAGGGACAGGGAACGAGCAGTACTTC.

This clone was observed a few times. For the CDR3, the DNA is TGTGCCAGCTCACCAGGCCTTTCTGGAAACACCATATATTTT. This codes for CASSPGLSGNTIYF. The chain recombines TRBV18 with TRBJ1-3, with D unresolved. This CDR3 is 14 amino acids long. From germline, CDR1 is KGHSH and CDR2 LQKENI. Trimming took off 2 bases at V and 1 base at J, with 6 bases between the two ends.

Turning to this clone: One junction end disagrees with the germline gene, perhaps due to a read error. The V gene is TRBV7-6, the J gene TRBJ2-6, with 7 nucleotides matching TRBD2. Germline loops: CDR1 SGHVS, CDR2 FNYEAQ. This CDR3 region has 15 residues. The DNA of the CDR3 is TGTGCCAGCAGCCTAGCGGCAGGGGGGGCCAACGTCCTGACTTTC. Translation: CASSLAAGGANVLTF. Full variable domain (rest looked up from reference TRBV7-6 and TRBJ2-6): GAGVSQSPRYKVTKRGQDVALRCDPISGHVSLYWYRQALGQGPEFLTYFNYEAQQDKSGLPNDRFSAERPEGSISTLTIQRTEQRDSAMYRCASSLAAGGANVLTFGAGSRLTVL.

In DNA, the CDR3 is TGTGCCAGCAGTTCCATCCAGGGGGGAGTAGTAGAGACCCAGTACTTC. This sequence encodes CASSSIQGGVVETQYF. This rearrangement joins TRBV28 to TRBJ2-5; D might be TRBD1 (7 bases). Germline V CDR1 and CDR2: MDHEN, SYDVKM. V was cut by 4 bases and J by 4 bases, with 19 bases left in between. This CDR3 is built from 16 residues.

This sequence joins TRBV9 and TRBJ1-2; D unclear. Germline CDR1 SGDLS, CDR2 YYNGEE. This CDR3 has 11 amino acids. The ends were cut back, 3 bases at V and 8 bases at J, with 8 bases in the middle. The CDR3 reads CASSGRYGYTF. CDR3 nucleotide sequence: TGTGCCAGCAGCGGGCGGTACGGCTACACCTTC.

V and J are TRBV7-8 and TRBJ2-7, with 12 bases that match TRBD1. The length of the CDR3 is 15 residues. J was trimmed by 5 bases and V by 3 bases; bases with no gene match: 5. The germline gives CDR1 SGHVS, CDR2 FQNEAQ. CDR3 sequence: CASSFRDRGLDEQYF. Written as DNA, the CDR3 is TGTGCCAGCAGCTTCCGGGACAGGGGGCTCGACGAGCAGTACTTC.

J is TRBJ1-4 and V is TRBV6-5; D gene ambiguous. V was trimmed by 2 bases and J by 7 bases, leaving 8 bases between them. CDR3 length equals 13 residues. The germline gives CDR1 MNHEY, CDR2 SVGAGI. In DNA form, the CDR3 reads TGTGCCAGCAGTTACCGAGGGTTTGAAAAACTGTTTTTT. It is translated as CASSYRGFEKLFF.

The rearrangement joins TRBV19 to TRBJ2-7, with 10 bases aligning to TRBD2. CDR3 size: 16 residues. Germline values: CDR1 LNHDA, CDR2 SQIVND (reference sequence). J was trimmed by 2 bases and V by 6 bases; bases with no gene match: 10. Written as DNA, the CDR3 is TGTGCCAGTAGCCGCGCCGGGACTAGCGTGACCTACGAGCAGTACTTC. Encoded protein: CASSRAGTSVTYEQYF.

The V and J genes are TRBV4-1 and TRBJ2-1; maybe TRBD2 (6 bases). CDR3 length equals 18 residues. Germline assignment: CDR1 MGHRA and CDR2 YSYEKL. The ends were cut back, 0 bases at V and 3 bases at J, with 18 bases in the middle. The CDR3 reads CASSQEVLVAANYNEQFF. The CDR3 DNA sequence: TGCGCCAGCAGCCAAGAAGTGCTTGTAGCGGCCAACTACAATGAGCAGTTCTTC.

The chain employs TRBV6-5 and TRBJ1-6; TRBD1 might be the D (6 bases). The germline V gene has CDR1 MNHEY and CDR2 SVGAGI. V gave up 4 bases and J gave up 9 bases, with 19 bases separating them. The CDR3 consists of 16 residues. CDR3 sequence reads: CASSSITTGSGSPLHF. CDR3 coding DNA: TGTGCCAGCAGTTCAATTACAACAGGGAGTGGTTCACCCCTCCACTTT.

J is TRBJ1-1 and V is TRBV18, with 10 bases matching TRBD1. From germline, CDR1 is KGHSH and CDR2 LQKENI. The CDR3 runs to 19 residues. The trim removed 5 bases at V and 1 base at J, leaving 16 bases unmatched. CDR3 region: CASSDSPRTGGGGNTEAFF. CDR3 sequence (DNA): TGTGCCAGCTCAGACAGTCCCAGGACAGGGGGAGGAGGGAACACTGAAGCTTTCTTT.

The CDR3 coding sequence is TGTGCCAGCACCCGAGACATGCTGAATCAGCCCCAGCATTTT. It encodes CASTRDMLNQPQHF. The rearrangement uses TRBV2 and TRBJ1-5, with no clear D. V lost 7 bases and J 4 bases, leaving 14 bases between the germline ends. Germline values: CDR1 SNHLY, CDR2 FYNNEI. The CDR3 is 14 amino acids.

This chain joins TRBV7-2 and TRBJ1-1, with no clear D. V was cut by 5 bases and J by 1 base, with 8 bases left in between. The CDR3 sequence is 13 residues long. The germline V gene has CDR1 SGHTA and CDR2 FQGNSA. Here the CDR3 DNA reads TGTGCCAGCAGCATACAAGAGAACACTGAAGCTTTCTTT. This encodes CASSIQENTEAFF.

This rearrangement joins TRBV5-1 to TRBJ1-3; D gene unclear. Per germline, CDR1 SGHRS and CDR2 YFSETQ. Trimming took 0 bases from V and 4 from J, leaving 11 bases between them. The CDR3 has 15 amino acids. The DNA of the CDR3 is TGCGCCAGCAGCTTGGACCCTCCGGGAGGAAACACCATATATTTT. Protein: CASSLDPPGGNTIYF.

This clone appeared a single time. The gene calls are TRBV7-6 and TRBJ1-5; 7 nucleotides line up with TRBD1. CDR1 and CDR2 from the germline V gene are SGHVS and FNYEAQ. Losses at the gene ends were 5 bases for V and 7 bases for J; bases not matched to a gene: 11. The CDR3 runs to 15 residues. CDR3 nucleotide sequence: TGTGCCAGCAGCGGCTCGACAGGGAAAGGACAGCCCCAGCATTTT. As protein: CASSGSTGKGQPQHF.

This chain's CDR3 is CASSGPPSGGIGIDEQFF. In nucleotides, the CDR3 is TGTGCCAGTAGTGGACCTCCTAGCGGGGGGATCGGGATCGATGAGCAGTTCTTC. The rearrangement joins TRBV19 to TRBJ2-1; TRBD2 matches at 11 bases. CDR3 length: 18 residues. After removal of 5 bases from V and 8 bases from J, the junction contained 17 bases not matched to a gene. Germline V lookup: CDR1 LNHDA, CDR2 SQIVND (reference sequence). The full variable domain, its missing parts supplied by reference TRBV19 and TRBJ2-1, is DGGITQSPKYLFRKEGQNVTLSCEQNLNHDAMYWYRQDPGQGLRLIYYSQIVNDFQKGDIAEGYSVSREKKESFPLTVTSAQKNPTAFYLCASSGPPSGGIGIDEQFFGPGTRLTVL.

The chain recombines TRBV7-3 with TRBJ2-2, with 7 bases that match TRBD1. Germline V lookup: CDR1 SGHTA, CDR2 FQGTGA. CDR3 length: 16 residues. Trimming cost V 0 bases and J 7 bases; bases outside gene matches: 8. The CDR3 reads CASSLTFTSGGGELFF. The CDR3 DNA is TGTGCCAGCAGCTTAACTTTCACCTCAGGGGGCGGGGAGCTGTTTTTT.